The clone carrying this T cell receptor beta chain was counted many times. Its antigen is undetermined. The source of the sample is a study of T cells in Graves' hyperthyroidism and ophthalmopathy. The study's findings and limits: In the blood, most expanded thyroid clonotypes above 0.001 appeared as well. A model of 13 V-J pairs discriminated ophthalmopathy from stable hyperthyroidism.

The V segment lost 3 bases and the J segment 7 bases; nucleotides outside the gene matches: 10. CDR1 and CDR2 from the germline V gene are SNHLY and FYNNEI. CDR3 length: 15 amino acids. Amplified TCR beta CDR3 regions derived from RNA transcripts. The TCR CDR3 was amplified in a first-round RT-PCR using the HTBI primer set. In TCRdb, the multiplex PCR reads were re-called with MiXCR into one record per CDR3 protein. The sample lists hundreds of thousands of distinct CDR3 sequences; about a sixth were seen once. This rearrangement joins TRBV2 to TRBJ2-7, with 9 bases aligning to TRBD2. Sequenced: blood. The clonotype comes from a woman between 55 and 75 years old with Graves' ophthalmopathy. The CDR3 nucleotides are TGTGCCAGCAGTGATGGTAGCGGGAGTCCGGGGGAGCAGTACTTC. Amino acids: CASSDGSGSPGEQYF.